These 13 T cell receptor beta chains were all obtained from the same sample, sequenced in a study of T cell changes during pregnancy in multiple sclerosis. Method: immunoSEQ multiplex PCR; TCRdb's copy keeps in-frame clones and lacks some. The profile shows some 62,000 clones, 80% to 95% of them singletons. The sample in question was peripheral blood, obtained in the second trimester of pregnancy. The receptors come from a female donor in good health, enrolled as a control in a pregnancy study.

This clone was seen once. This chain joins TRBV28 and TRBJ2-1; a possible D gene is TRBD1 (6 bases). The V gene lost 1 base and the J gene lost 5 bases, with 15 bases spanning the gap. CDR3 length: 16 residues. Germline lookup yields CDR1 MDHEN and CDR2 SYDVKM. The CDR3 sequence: CASSLFVRTEDNEQFF. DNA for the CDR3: TGTGCCAGCAGTTTATTCGTCCGGACAGAAGACAATGAGCAGTTCTTC.

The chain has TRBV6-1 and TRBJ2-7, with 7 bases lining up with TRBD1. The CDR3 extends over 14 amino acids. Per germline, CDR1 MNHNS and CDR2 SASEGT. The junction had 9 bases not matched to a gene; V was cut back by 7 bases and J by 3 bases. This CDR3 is CASNTGDSHYEQYF. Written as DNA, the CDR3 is TGTGCCAGCAACACCGGGGACAGCCACTACGAGCAGTACTTC.

The CDR3 DNA is TGCAGCGGGGGCAGGGGGTACTTC. Translation: CSGGRGYF. The rearrangement joins TRBV29-1 to TRBJ2-5; a possible D gene is TRBD1 (6 bases). V lost 7 bases and J 13 bases, leaving 10 bases between the germline ends. The CDR3 sequence is 8 residues long. Germline CDR1 is SQVTM and CDR2 is ANQGSEA.

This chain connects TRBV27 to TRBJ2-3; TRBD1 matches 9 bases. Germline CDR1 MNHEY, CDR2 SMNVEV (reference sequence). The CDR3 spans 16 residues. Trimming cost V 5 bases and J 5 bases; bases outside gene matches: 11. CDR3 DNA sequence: TGTGCCAGCAGTCCTCGGGGGGACAGGGCCCGAGATACGCAGTATTTT. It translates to CASSPRGDRARDTQYF.

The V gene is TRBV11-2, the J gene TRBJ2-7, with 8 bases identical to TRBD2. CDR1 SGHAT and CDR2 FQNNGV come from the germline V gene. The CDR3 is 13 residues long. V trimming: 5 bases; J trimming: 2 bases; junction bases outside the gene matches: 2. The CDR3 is CASSTSGTYEQYF. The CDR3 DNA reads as TGTGCCAGCAGCACTAGCGGCACCTACGAGCAGTACTTC.

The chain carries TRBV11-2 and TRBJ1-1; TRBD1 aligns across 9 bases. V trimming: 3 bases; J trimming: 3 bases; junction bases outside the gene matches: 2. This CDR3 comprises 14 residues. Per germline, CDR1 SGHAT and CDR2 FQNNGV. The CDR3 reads CASSFRDRDTEAFF. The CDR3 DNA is TGTGCCAGCAGCTTCCGGGACAGGGACACTGAAGCTTTCTTT. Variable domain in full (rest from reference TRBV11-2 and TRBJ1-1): EAGVAQSPRYKIIEKRQSVAFWCNPISGHATLYWYQQILGQGPKLLIQFQNNGVVDDSQLPKDRFSAERLKGVDSTLKIQPAKLEDSAVYLCASSFRDRDTEAFFGQGTRLTVV.

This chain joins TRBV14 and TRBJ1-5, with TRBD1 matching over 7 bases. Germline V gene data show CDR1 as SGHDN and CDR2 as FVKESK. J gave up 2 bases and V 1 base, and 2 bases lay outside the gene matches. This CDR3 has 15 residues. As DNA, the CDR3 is TGTGCCAGCAGCCAAGCCGGACAGGGCAATCAGCCCCAGCATTTT. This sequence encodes CASSQAGQGNQPQHF.

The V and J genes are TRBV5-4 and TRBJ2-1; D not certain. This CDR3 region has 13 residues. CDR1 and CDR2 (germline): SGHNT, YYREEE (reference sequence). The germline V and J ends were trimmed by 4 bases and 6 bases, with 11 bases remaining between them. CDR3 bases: TGTGCCAGCAGCCGTCTGGTGAGCAATGAGCAGTTCTTC. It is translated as CASSRLVSNEQFF.

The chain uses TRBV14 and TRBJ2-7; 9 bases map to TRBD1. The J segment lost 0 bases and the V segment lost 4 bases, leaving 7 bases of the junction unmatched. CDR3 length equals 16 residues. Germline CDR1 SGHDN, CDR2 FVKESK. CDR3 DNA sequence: TGTGCCAGCAGCCGCGCGGGGACAGGGCGCTCCTACGAGCAGTACTTC. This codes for CASSRAGTGRSYEQYF. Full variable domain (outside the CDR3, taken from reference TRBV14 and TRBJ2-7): EAGVTQFPSHSVIEKGQTVTLRCDPISGHDNLYWYRRVMGKEIKFLLHFVKESKQDESGMPNNRFLAERTGGTYSTLKVQPAELEDSGVYFCASSRAGTGRSYEQYFGPGTRLTVT.

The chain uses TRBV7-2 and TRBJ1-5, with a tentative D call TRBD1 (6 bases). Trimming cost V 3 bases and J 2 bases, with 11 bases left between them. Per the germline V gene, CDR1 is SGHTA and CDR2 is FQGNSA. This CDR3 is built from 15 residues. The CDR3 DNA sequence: TGTGCCAGCAGCTTGTTTTCAGGGGGCAATCAGCCCCAGCATTTT. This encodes CASSLFSGGNQPQHF. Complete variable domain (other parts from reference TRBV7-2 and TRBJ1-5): GAGVSQSPSNKVTEKGKDVELRCDPISGHTALYWYRQSLGQGLEFLIYFQGNSAPDKSGLPSDRFSAERTGGSVSTLTIQRTQQEDSAVYLCASSLFSGGNQPQHFGDGTRLSIL.

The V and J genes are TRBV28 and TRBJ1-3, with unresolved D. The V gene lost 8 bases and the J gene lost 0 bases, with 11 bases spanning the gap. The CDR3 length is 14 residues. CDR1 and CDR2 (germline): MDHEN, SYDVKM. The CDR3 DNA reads TGTGCCAGCGGTCGACGGAGCTCTGGAAACACCATATATTTT. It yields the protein CASGRRSSGNTIYF.

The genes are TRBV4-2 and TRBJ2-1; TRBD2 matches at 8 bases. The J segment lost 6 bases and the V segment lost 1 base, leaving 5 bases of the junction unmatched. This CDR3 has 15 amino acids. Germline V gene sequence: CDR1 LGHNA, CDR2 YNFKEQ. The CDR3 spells CASSQASGRINEQFF. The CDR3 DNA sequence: TGTGCCAGCAGCCAAGCCAGCGGGAGAATCAATGAGCAGTTCTTC.

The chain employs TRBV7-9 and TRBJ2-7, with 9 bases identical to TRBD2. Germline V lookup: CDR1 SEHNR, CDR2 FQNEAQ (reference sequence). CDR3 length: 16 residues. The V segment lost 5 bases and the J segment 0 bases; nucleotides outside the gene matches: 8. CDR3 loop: CASSPPSGIVSYEQYF. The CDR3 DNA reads TGTGCCAGCAGCCCTCCTAGCGGGATCGTCTCCTACGAGCAGTACTTC.